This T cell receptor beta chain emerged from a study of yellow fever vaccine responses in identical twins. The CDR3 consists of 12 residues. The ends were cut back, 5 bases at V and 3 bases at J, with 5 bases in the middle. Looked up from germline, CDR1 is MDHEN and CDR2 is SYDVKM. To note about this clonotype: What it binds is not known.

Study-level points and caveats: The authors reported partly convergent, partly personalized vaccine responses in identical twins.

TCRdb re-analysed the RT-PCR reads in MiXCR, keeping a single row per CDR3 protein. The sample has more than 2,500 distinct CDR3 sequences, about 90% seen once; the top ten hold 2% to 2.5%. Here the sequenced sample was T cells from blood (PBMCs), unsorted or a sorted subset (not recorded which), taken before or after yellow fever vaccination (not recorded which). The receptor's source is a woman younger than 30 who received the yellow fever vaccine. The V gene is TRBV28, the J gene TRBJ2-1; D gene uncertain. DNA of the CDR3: TGTGCCAGCAGTATAAGCTACAATGAGCAGTTCTTC. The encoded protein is CASSISYNEQFF.